These T cell receptor beta chains were read from a single sample in a study of type 1 and type 2 diabetes patients. TCRdb recomputed calls from the multiplex PCR reads with MiXCR, one row per CDR3 protein. Among under 300,000 distinct CDR3 sequences, approximately 50% were seen once, and the ten largest hold roughly an eighth. The sequenced sample was peripheral blood mononuclear cells (PBMCs). The receptors stem from a man between 18 and 35 years old with type 2 diabetes. Both conserved end residues are part of each CDR3. A D gene is named only where the DNA matches it firmly. Not every row has a clone size; where given, it reads once, few, many or a size class.

v_gene: TRBV27
abundance: -
d_gene: TRBD2
j_gene: TRBJ2-7
CDR3nt: TGTGCCAGCAGCCACCGTAGCGGGGGGACCTACGAGCAGTACTTC
CDR3aa: CASSHRSGGTYEQYF

v_gene: TRBV10-1
abundance: -
d_gene: TRBD2
j_gene: TRBJ2-1
CDR3nt: TGCGCCAGCAGTGAGTCGGTGGGAGGGGAGCAGTTCTTC
CDR3aa: CASSESVGGEQFF

v_gene: TRBV30
abundance: -
d_gene: TRBD1
j_gene: TRBJ1-6
CDR3nt: TGTGCCTGGAGTGTTGGACAGGGAGGCAATTCACCCCTCCACTTT
CDR3aa: CAWSVGQGGNSPLHF

v_gene: TRBV27
abundance: -
d_gene: -
j_gene: TRBJ2-6
CDR3nt: TGTGCCAGCAGTTTATCAGGTCCCTCTGGGGCCAACGTCCTGACTTTC
CDR3aa: CASSLSGPSGANVLTF

v_gene: TRBV19
abundance: few
d_gene: -
j_gene: TRBJ1-1
CDR3nt: TGTGCCAGTAGTATCTTAGGGGCGGACACTGAAGCTTTCTTT
CDR3aa: CASSILGADTEAFF

v_gene: TRBV6-2/TRBV6-3
abundance: -
d_gene: TRBD1
j_gene: TRBJ1-1
CDR3nt: TGTGCCAGCAGTACCCGGGACAGGGGGCTAGGGGCTGAAGCTTTCTTT
CDR3aa: CASSTRDRGLGAEAFF

v_gene: TRBV15
abundance: few
d_gene: -
j_gene: TRBJ1-4
CDR3nt: TGTGCCACCAGCAGAGCCCTTCGTACGGGGGGCTCGGAAAAACTGTTTTTT
CDR3aa: CATSRALRTGGSEKLFF

v_gene: TRBV5-1
abundance: -
d_gene: -
j_gene: TRBJ1-2
CDR3nt: TGCGCCAGCAGCCTGGAGGTAGCTATCTATGGCTACACCTTC
CDR3aa: CASSLEVAIYGYTF

v_gene: TRBV19
abundance: few
d_gene: -
j_gene: TRBJ1-1
CDR3nt: TGTGCCAGTAGTATTGAGGGGTCAGGCACTGAAGCTTTCTTT
CDR3aa: CASSIEGSGTEAFF

v_gene: TRBV4-2
abundance: -
d_gene: TRBD1
j_gene: TRBJ2-5
CDR3nt: TGTGCCAGCAGCCAAGAGACAGGGGGCAGAGAGACCCAGTACTTC
CDR3aa: CASSQETGGRETQYF

v_gene: TRBV7-9
abundance: few
d_gene: TRBD2
j_gene: TRBJ2-2
CDR3nt: TGTGCCAGCAGCTTTGCGGGAGTAGAGAACACCGGGGAGCTGTTTTTT
CDR3aa: CASSFAGVENTGELFF

v_gene: TRBV15
abundance: -
d_gene: TRBD2
j_gene: TRBJ2-3
CDR3nt: TGTGCCACCAGCAGGGGACTAGCGGCTAGCACAGATACGCGGTATTTT
CDR3aa: CATSRGLAASTDTRYF

v_gene: TRBV12-3/TRBV12-4
abundance: few
d_gene: -
j_gene: TRBJ1-1
CDR3nt: TGTGCCAGCAGTTTGTCGGGGACGGGTACTGAAGCTTTCTTT
CDR3aa: CASSLSGTGTEAFF

v_gene: TRBV7-2
abundance: -
d_gene: -
j_gene: TRBJ2-7
CDR3nt: TGTGCCAGCAGCTTAGAACCCCGGAGGGACGAGCAGTACTTC
CDR3aa: CASSLEPRRDEQYF

v_gene: TRBV20-1
abundance: few
d_gene: -
j_gene: TRBJ2-7
CDR3nt: TGCAGTGCTCCCACAGCGAAGAACTACGAGCAGTACTTC
CDR3aa: CSAPTAKNYEQYF

v_gene: TRBV7-9
abundance: -
d_gene: -
j_gene: TRBJ2-5
CDR3nt: TGTGCCAGCAGCTTTCCGGGGGAAGAGACCCAGTACTTC
CDR3aa: CASSFPGEETQYF

v_gene: TRBV7-6
abundance: -
d_gene: TRBD2
j_gene: TRBJ2-7
CDR3nt: TGTGCCAGCAGCTTAGGTAGCGGGGGAGACGAGCAGTACTTC
CDR3aa: CASSLGSGGDEQYF

v_gene: TRBV10-3
abundance: -
d_gene: -
j_gene: TRBJ1-1
CDR3nt: TGTGCCATCAGTGAGGCGGGGGGGAACACTGAAGCTTTCTTT
CDR3aa: CAISEAGGNTEAFF

v_gene: TRBV28
abundance: few
d_gene: -
j_gene: TRBJ2-7
CDR3nt: TGTGCCAGCAGTCCCCGACTATCTACTAGCTCCTACGAGCAGTACTTC
CDR3aa: CASSPRLSTSSYEQYF

v_gene: TRBV20-1
abundance: few
d_gene: TRBD2
j_gene: TRBJ2-7
CDR3nt: TGCAGTGCTAGAGATCTCGTCGGGAGGTTGAACGAGCAGTACTTC
CDR3aa: CSARDLVGRLNEQYF

v_gene: TRBV2
abundance: many
d_gene: TRBD2
j_gene: TRBJ2-5
CDR3nt: TGTGCCAGCAGCGATTTACTAGCGGGGGGCCAAGAGACCCAGTACTTC
CDR3aa: CASSDLLAGGQETQYF

v_gene: TRBV19
abundance: few
d_gene: TRBD1
j_gene: TRBJ1-1
CDR3nt: TGTGCCAGTAGTATAGACCTTGGACAGGCTATCACTGAAGCTTTCTTT
CDR3aa: CASSIDLGQAITEAFF

v_gene: TRBV28
abundance: few
d_gene: TRBD1
j_gene: TRBJ1-2
CDR3nt: TGTGCCAGCGAGAGGACAGGGGTTGGTGGCACCTTC
CDR3aa: CASERTGVGGTF

v_gene: TRBV15
abundance: -
d_gene: -
j_gene: TRBJ2-1
CDR3nt: TGTGCCACCAGCAGAGAGTTACAGACCTACAATGAGCAGTTCTTC
CDR3aa: CATSRELQTYNEQFF

v_gene: TRBV7-8
abundance: few
d_gene: -
j_gene: TRBJ2-7
CDR3nt: TGTGCCAGCAGCTTATTTGCAAGCTCCTACGAGCAGTACTTC
CDR3aa: CASSLFASSYEQYF

v_gene: TRBV2
abundance: many
d_gene: -
j_gene: TRBJ2-7
CDR3nt: TGTGCCAGCAGTGAACGCAGGGACGGCTACGAGCAGTACTTC
CDR3aa: CASSERRDGYEQYF

v_gene: TRBV2
abundance: -
d_gene: -
j_gene: TRBJ1-1
CDR3nt: TGTGCCAGCAGGACACCGGGACAGAACACTGAAGCTTTCTTT
CDR3aa: CASRTPGQNTEAFF

v_gene: TRBV6-1
abundance: -
d_gene: -
j_gene: TRBJ2-7
CDR3nt: TGTGCCAGCAGTGAAGTAGTAGAGAGTGTCTACGAGCAGTACTTC
CDR3aa: CASSEVVESVYEQYF

v_gene: TRBV20-1
abundance: -
d_gene: TRBD2
j_gene: TRBJ2-7
CDR3nt: TGCAGTGCTCGCGGGGGGGGTTTCTACGAGCAGTACTTC
CDR3aa: CSARGGGFYEQYF

v_gene: TRBV25-1
abundance: -
d_gene: -
j_gene: TRBJ2-3
CDR3nt: TGTGCCAGCAGTGAAGCCAACCCAGATACGCAGTATTTT
CDR3aa: CASSEANPDTQYF

v_gene: TRBV2
abundance: many
d_gene: -
j_gene: TRBJ2-2
CDR3nt: TGTGCCAGCAATGAAAAACTGGCGAGGACCGGGGAGCTGTTTTTT
CDR3aa: CASNEKLARTGELFF

v_gene: TRBV7-8
abundance: -
d_gene: -
j_gene: TRBJ2-5
CDR3nt: TGTGCCAGCAGCGGACAGATTCAAGAGACCCAGTACTTC
CDR3aa: CASSGQIQETQYF

v_gene: TRBV7-3
abundance: -
d_gene: -
j_gene: TRBJ2-3
CDR3nt: TGTGCCAGCAGCTGGCTTATAAGCAGGGCTAATCTCACAGATACGCAGTATTTT
CDR3aa: CASSWLISRANLTDTQYF

v_gene: TRBV7-3
abundance: -
d_gene: TRBD1
j_gene: TRBJ2-2
CDR3nt: TGTGCCAGCAGCCTAACAGGGGCCGGGGAGCTGTTTTTT
CDR3aa: CASSLTGAGELFF

v_gene: TRBV28
abundance: -
d_gene: TRBD2
j_gene: TRBJ2-7
CDR3nt: TGTGCCAGCCTCGGGGGGGGGGCCGTCGAGCAGTACTTC
CDR3aa: CASLGGGAVEQYF

v_gene: TRBV28
abundance: -
d_gene: -
j_gene: TRBJ2-1
CDR3nt: TGTGCCAGCAGGTTATACGGTCCGATGCATGAGCAGTTCTTC
CDR3aa: CASRLYGPMHEQFF

v_gene: TRBV19
abundance: few
d_gene: -
j_gene: TRBJ2-7
CDR3nt: TGTGCCACCAACTCGGGGGGCGGACGCTCCTCCTACGAGCAGTACTTC
CDR3aa: CATNSGGGRSSYEQYF

v_gene: TRBV5-1
abundance: -
d_gene: TRBD1
j_gene: TRBJ2-7
CDR3nt: TGCGCCAGCAGCTACAGGGGGCCCTACGAGCAGTACTTC
CDR3aa: CASSYRGPYEQYF

v_gene: TRBV19
abundance: -
d_gene: TRBD1
j_gene: TRBJ1-1
CDR3nt: TGTGCCACTAACCCCGGGACAGGGACTCTCGGCGGCACTGAAGCTTTCTTT
CDR3aa: CATNPGTGTLGGTEAFF

v_gene: TRBV19
abundance: few
d_gene: TRBD2
j_gene: TRBJ2-7
CDR3nt: TGTGCCAGTACCCCCATAGCGGGAGCTGGATACGAGCAGTACTTC
CDR3aa: CASTPIAGAGYEQYF

v_gene: TRBV28
abundance: -
d_gene: -
j_gene: TRBJ2-1
CDR3nt: TGTGCCAGCAGTGATAGGAGTAACAATGAGCAGTTCTTC
CDR3aa: CASSDRSNNEQFF

v_gene: TRBV19
abundance: -
d_gene: -
j_gene: TRBJ1-5
CDR3nt: TGTGCCAGTAGTATAGTTTCGCAGGGCGGTATCGGCAATCAGCCCCAGCATTTT
CDR3aa: CASSIVSQGGIGNQPQHF

v_gene: TRBV24-1
abundance: few
d_gene: TRBD2
j_gene: TRBJ2-1
CDR3nt: TGTGCCACCAGTGCTCCAATCCTCCTAGCGGGGGGACTCTACAATGAGCAGTTCTTC
CDR3aa: CATSAPILLAGGLYNEQFF

v_gene: TRBV20-1
abundance: -
d_gene: TRBD1
j_gene: TRBJ2-1
CDR3nt: TGCAGTGCTAGAGCACTGGCGGGACAGGGGGGTGAGCAGTTCTTC
CDR3aa: CSARALAGQGGEQFF

v_gene: TRBV7-9
abundance: -
d_gene: TRBD2
j_gene: TRBJ2-3
CDR3nt: TGTGCCAGCAGCTTAGCGCCCGGGCGGGGGATGACAGATACGCAGTATTTT
CDR3aa: CASSLAPGRGMTDTQYF

v_gene: TRBV6-1
abundance: many
d_gene: -
j_gene: TRBJ1-2
CDR3nt: TGTGCCAGCAGTGAACTCGAAGGGCAGAGCTATGGCTACACCTTC
CDR3aa: CASSELEGQSYGYTF

v_gene: TRBV2
abundance: -
d_gene: -
j_gene: TRBJ1-2
CDR3nt: TGTGCCAGCAGCGGGACTGATTATGGCTACACCTTC
CDR3aa: CASSGTDYGYTF

v_gene: TRBV25-1
abundance: -
d_gene: TRBD1
j_gene: TRBJ2-5
CDR3nt: TGTGCCAGCGACTCCGACAGGGAAGAGACCCAGTACTTC
CDR3aa: CASDSDREETQYF

v_gene: TRBV5-1
abundance: few
d_gene: TRBD1
j_gene: TRBJ1-1
CDR3nt: TGCGCCAGCAGCTTGATGGGACAGGGGCATGGAGGGACTGAAGCTTTCTTT
CDR3aa: CASSLMGQGHGGTEAFF

v_gene: TRBV29-1
abundance: many
d_gene: -
j_gene: TRBJ2-1
CDR3nt: TGCAGCGTTGAAGTGGAGGTTAGGTCAGGGAACGACAATGAGCAGTTCTTC
CDR3aa: CSVEVEVRSGNDNEQFF

v_gene: TRBV4-1
abundance: -
d_gene: TRBD2
j_gene: TRBJ2-1
CDR3nt: TGCGCCAGCAGCCAAGCTAGCGGGCCTTACAATGAGCAGTTCTTC
CDR3aa: CASSQASGPYNEQFF

v_gene: TRBV3-1
abundance: -
d_gene: -
j_gene: TRBJ2-3
CDR3nt: TGTGCCAGCAGCCAACGTCACGGTCCCAAGGGAGATACGCAGTATTTT
CDR3aa: CASSQRHGPKGDTQYF